Included here is one T cell receptor (beta chain) sequence, with context. This entry is derived from a study of blood T cell repertoires in COVID-19. Study context: Sites across the United States, Italy and Spain contributed samples from acute and convalescent COVID-19.

Per the original data handling: Counts of nucleated cells, estimated from reference gene primer amplification, were obtained. Produced via immunoSEQ multiplex PCR; TCRdb's table is partial and in-frame only. V, J and clone size are those of that table, while D and trimming were read from the DNA. The sample has 200,000 to 250,000 clones, about nine tenths seen once. This TCR was recovered from a man between 60 and 75 years old who had recovered from COVID-19. The sample comprised peripheral blood.

DNA for the CDR3: TGTGCCAGCATCGGTGGGCGGGGGGCTGAGACTGAAGCTTTCTTT. Translation gives CASIGGRGAETEAFF. This chain links TRBV27 with TRBJ1-1; the D gene is possibly TRBD1 (6 bases). Germline CDR1 is MNHEY and CDR2 is SMNVEV (reference sequence). This CDR3 is built from 15 residues. Trimming cost V 7 bases and J 5 bases, with 20 bases left between them.